This TCR beta chain was documented in a study of blood T cell repertoires in COVID-19. This CDR3 is built from 14 residues. Germline V gene sequence: CDR1 ENHRY, CDR2 SYGVKD. After removal of 0 bases from V and 5 bases from J, the junction contained 2 bases not matched to a gene. This clone was found once. Clones were sequenced by immunoSEQ multiplex PCR, and TCRdb holds only the in-frame ones, with some missing. The sample holds 85,000 to 90,000 clones, around 93% seen once. The chain is built from TRBV10-3 and TRBJ2-5; 8 nucleotides agree with TRBD1. This TCR was recovered from a human donor with active COVID-19. The donor label of this sample is uncertain. The sample taken for sequencing was peripheral blood. The chain's CDR3 is CAISESRQGETQYF. For the CDR3, the DNA is TGTGCCATCAGTGAGTCGAGACAGGGGGAGACCCAGTACTTC.